This entry features one T cell receptor beta chain sequence. Its recognized antigen is unknown. Per-base quality was not reported, and no clone a single base away is much larger than it. In Seattle, one collaborating source enrolled patients while the infection was active and tracked those patients longitudinally over the course of disease. Collaborating institutions collected whole blood in K2EDTA tubes following their own protocols. For TCRbeta analysis, collaborators shipped samples in one of three forms: frozen whole blood, isolated PBMCs, or DNA extracted from either of those sample types. The data stem from a study of blood T cell repertoires in COVID-19 (dated by TCRdb to the early 2020s). Background on the whole study: Samples covering the acute and convalescent phases of COVID-19 were provided by collaborators in the United States, Italy and Spain. The material from the prospective study consisted of cDNA or gDNA derived from T cells, B-cell-depleted T cells, or PBMCs. Deeply sampled blood TCRbeta repertoires from subjects exposed to, actively infected with, or recovered from COVID-19 were included in the dataset. The repertoires were released in a freely available public database intended as a resource for research on the immune response to SARS-CoV-2. Samples were obtained from the ongoing ImmuneRACE study (first 160 participants) and from 1,000 to 1,500 subjects provided by 6 global collaborators. The sample metadata nearly always contained a de-identified subject ID, COVID-19 status, age in years and sex. Where available, HLA class I and class II types were obtained from metadata supplied by the sample provider rather than from assay-based typing. General findings and caveats noted by the study authors: The quantity of clinical and demographic metadata differed by source and by participant and was supplied without curation.

TCRbeta CDR3 regions were amplified from genomic DNA using the immunoSEQ Assay, a bias-controlled multiplex PCR. Per the source publication's procedure: Within the assay, amplification of reference gene primers was used to estimate how many nucleated cells each sample contained. To quantify the absolute abundance of each unique TCRbeta CDR3 rearrangement, sequence reads were collapsed and filtered. For each sample, productive Simpson clonality was calculated as the square root of Simpson's diversity index across productive rearrangements. Not all clones reach the TCRdb copy of this immuneACCESS table, which keeps in-frame sequences only. Checked studies attribute under half of the gap to unresolved V genes and leave the rest unexplained. The V and J calls and the clone size are those of that table, but D and trimming were determined from the DNA. For this sample the table gives 250,000 to 400,000 clones, of which around 89% were detected only once. The ten largest account for approximately 1.6% of the sample.

From cysteine to phenylalanine, the CDR3 is 16 amino acids long. CDR3 DNA is the only sequence kept; it has 48 bases, read in frame from the first base. Trimming at the junction amounts to 5 bases on V and 3 bases on J, and the germline ends lie 16 bases apart. Sequences SEHNR (CDR1) and FQNEAQ (CDR2) are obtained from the germline V gene (reference sequence). Sequenced sample: peripheral blood. The chain links TRBV7-9 with TRBJ2-2; a tentative D call is TRBD1 (6 bases match). This TCR was recovered from a woman between 25 and 40 years old with COVID-19, enrolled during active disease. The CDR3 here reads CASSPGAISYTGELFF. The DNA sequence is given as TGTGCCAGCAGCCCAGGGGCTATATCGTACACCGGGGAGCTGTTTTTT.